The rows below give T cell receptor beta chains drawn from one sample of a study of blood T cell repertoires in COVID-19. Method: immunoSEQ multiplex PCR; TCRdb's copy keeps in-frame clones and lacks some. The sample records 400,000 to 450,000 clones, 88% being singletons. The sequenced sample consisted of peripheral blood. The receptors were gathered from a woman aged 45-65 years with COVID-19, enrolled during active disease. CDR3s include the opening cysteine and the closing phenylalanine or tryptophan. The D gene is left open where the match is weak. Some rows have no size entry. The others give once, few or many, or a class for an expanded clone.

j_call cdr3_length v_call clone_size d_call cdr3_aa cdr3_nt
TRBJ1-6 13 TRBV10-1 . . CASSHRRDSPLHF TGCGCCAGCAGCCACAGGAGAGACTCACCCCTCCACTTT
TRBJ1-2 15 TRBV6-5 . . CASSLYEAGESGYTF TGTGCCAGCAGCTTATATGAGGCGGGGGAGTCTGGCTACACCTTC
TRBJ2-7 12 TRBV5-6 . . CASSLRGYEQYF TGTGCCAGCAGCCTCCGGGGGTACGAGCAGTACTTC
TRBJ1-3 17 TRBV5-5 . . CASSPGLQGLSGNTIYF TGTGCCAGCAGCCCAGGTTTGCAGGGCCTCTCTGGAAACACCATATATTTT
TRBJ2-3 15 TRBV5-1 . TRBD2 CASSSTAGGGDTQYF TGCGCCAGCAGCTCCACCGCGGGGGGCGGAGATACGCAGTATTTT
TRBJ2-3 14 TRBV2 . . CASSEDRVADTQYF TGTGCCAGCAGTGAAGACAGGGTAGCAGATACGCAGTATTTT
TRBJ2-7 12 TRBV12-5 . . CASGHPRGVVSF TGTGCTAGTGGTCACCCCCGGGGAGTAGTTAGCTTC
TRBJ1-5 15 TRBV27 . TRBD1 CASSSGTVDNQPQHF TGTGCCAGCAGTTCCGGGACAGTCGATAATCAGCCCCAGCATTTT
TRBJ2-5 18 TRBV21-1 . . CASSKGGGGSLDGETQYF TGTGCCAGCAGCAAAGGTGGGGGGGGATCCCTTGATGGTGAGACCCAGTACTTC
TRBJ2-1 17 TRBV4-1 . . CASSQDKVGLGDNEQFF TGCGCCAGCAGCCAAGATAAGGTTGGTCTAGGGGACAATGAGCAGTTCTTC
TRBJ2-7 15 TRBV2 . TRBD1 CASREGQGFIYEQYF TGTGCCAGCCGTGAGGGACAGGGATTCATCTACGAGCAGTACTTC
TRBJ1-5 14 TRBV3-1/TRBV3-2 . TRBD1 CASSPTGDGQPQHF TGTGCCAGCAGCCCCACAGGGGACGGTCAGCCCCAGCATTTT
TRBJ2-7 13 TRBV2 few . CASREGQFREQYF TGTGCCAGCAGGGAAGGACAATTCAGAGAGCAGTACTTC
TRBJ2-5 16 TRBV14 . . CASSPFGVGRQETQYF TGTGCCAGCAGCCCCTTTGGAGTGGGGAGGCAAGAGACCCAGTACTTC
TRBJ1-3 14 TRBV2 . TRBD1 CASEPDRVGNTIYF TGTGCCAGTGAGCCCGACAGGGTGGGAAACACCATATATTTT
TRBJ2-5 13 TRBV10-3 . TRBD2 CAIRGLAQETQYF TGTGCCATCAGGGGACTAGCCCAAGAGACCCAGTACTTC
TRBJ1-4 17 TRBV7-8 . . CASSLGGQASTNEKLFF TGTGCCAGCAGCTTAGGGGGCCAGGCCTCAACTAATGAAAAACTGTTTTTT
TRBJ2-3 16 TRBV27 . . CASSLSGGWSTDTQYF TGTGCCAGCAGTTTATCGGGGGGATGGAGCACAGATACGCAGTATTTT
TRBJ1-6 15 TRBV6-1 . . CASSDPGVVNSPLHF TGTGCCAGCAGTGACCCCGGGGTTGTGAATTCACCCCTCCACTTT
TRBJ2-3 16 TRBV7-2 . TRBD1 CASSPQGTASTDTQYF TGTGCCAGCAGCCCCCAAGGGACAGCTAGCACAGATACGCAGTATTTT
TRBJ1-1 14 TRBV7-8 . . CASSFRTANTEAFF TGTGCCAGCAGCTTCAGGACAGCGAACACTGAAGCTTTCTTT
TRBJ1-2 16 TRBV9 . TRBD1 CASTGGQGANGYGYTF TGTGCCAGCACCGGGGGACAGGGGGCAAACGGCTATGGCTACACCTTC
TRBJ2-3 15 TRBV2 . . CASRGLSRSTDTQYF TGTGCCAGCAGGGGACTCTCCCGTAGCACAGATACGCAGTATTTT
TRBJ2-5 14 TRBV5-6 . . CASSFRGHGETQYF TGTGCCAGCAGCTTTAGAGGTCACGGGGAGACCCAGTACTTC
TRBJ1-2 12 TRBV29-1 . TRBD1 CSSGQGVGGYTF TGCAGCTCGGGACAGGGAGTTGGAGGCTACACCTTC
TRBJ2-7 15 TRBV7-3 . TRBD1 CASSPTDRPSYEQYF TGTGCCAGCAGCCCAACGGACAGGCCGTCCTACGAGCAGTACTTC
TRBJ1-4 14 TRBV3-1/TRBV3-2 . TRBD1 CASSRRTGSEKLFF TGTGCCAGCAGCCGGCGGACAGGGAGCGAAAAACTGTTTTTT
TRBJ2-6 13 TRBV27 . . CASGHSGANVLTF TGTGCCAGCGGCCACTCTGGGGCCAACGTCCTGACTTTC
TRBJ2-1 13 TRBV3-1/TRBV3-2 . . CASSPAVLGEQFF TGTGCCAGCAGTCCCGCGGTGCTCGGTGAGCAGTTCTTC
TRBJ1-5 14 TRBV30 . . CAWSVQSGNQPQHF TGTGCCTGGAGTGTACAATCAGGGAATCAGCCCCAGCATTTT
TRBJ1-5 16 TRBV25-1 . . CASSPKGAYSNQPQHF TGTGCCAGCAGTCCTAAGGGAGCTTATAGCAATCAGCCCCAGCATTTT
TRBJ2-5 16 TRBV6-6 . . CASSARSGGDQETQYF TGTGCCAGCAGTGCTCGATCGGGCGGGGACCAAGAGACCCAGTACTTC
TRBJ2-7 14 TRBV27 . . CASSLTIAYYEQYF TGTGCCAGCAGTTTAACGATAGCTTACTACGAGCAGTACTTC
TRBJ2-2 14 TRBV7-8 . . CASSFGTNTGELFF TGTGCCAGCAGCTTCGGGACGAACACCGGGGAGCTGTTTTTT
TRBJ2-3 17 TRBV27 . TRBD2 CASILRGAGLSTDTQYF TGTGCCAGCATACTGCGGGGGGCCGGTCTAAGCACAGATACGCAGTATTTT
TRBJ1-2 13 TRBV2 few . CASSDRREGGYTF TGTGCCAGCAGTGACCGGAGGGAGGGTGGCTACACCTTC
TRBJ1-5 15 TRBV7-8 . . CASSLRARGGQPQHF TGTGCCAGCAGCTTAAGGGCCAGGGGTGGTCAGCCCCAGCATTTT
TRBJ2-7 15 TRBV14 . TRBD1 CASSPAGTGRDEQYF TGTGCCAGCAGCCCGGCCGGGACAGGGCGGGACGAGCAGTACTTC
TRBJ2-7 11 TRBV19 few . CASSTRDEQYF TGTGCCAGTAGTACGAGGGACGAGCAGTACTTC
TRBJ2-3 14 TRBV7-8 . TRBD2 CASSSMTSTDTQYF TGTGCCAGCAGCTCGATGACTAGCACTGATACGCAGTATTTT
TRBJ1-2 13 TRBV6-6 . . CASSYSQGDGYTF TGTGCCAGCAGTTATAGTCAGGGTGATGGCTACACCTTC
TRBJ2-7 12 TRBV11-2 . . CASSSMTRQQYF TGTGCCAGCAGCTCCATGACACGTCAGCAGTACTTC
TRBJ1-3 13 TRBV11-2 . . CASSSDRGNTIYF TGTGCCAGCAGCTCAGACAGGGGAAACACCATATATTTT
TRBJ1-2 13 TRBV11-1 . . CASRGGGSYGYTF TGTGCCAGCAGAGGTGGGGGCTCTTATGGCTACACCTTC
TRBJ1-1 13 TRBV9 once . CASGGQMNTEAFF TGTGCCAGCGGGGGACAAATGAACACTGAAGCTTTCTTT
TRBJ2-7 16 TRBV19 . . CASSIAAGYKGNEQYF TGTGCCAGTAGTATTGCGGCAGGGTACAAAGGGAACGAGCAGTACTTC
TRBJ2-1 16 TRBV9 . . CASSVDGGGASNEQFF TGTGCCAGCAGCGTAGATGGCGGGGGCGCCTCCAATGAGCAGTTCTTC
TRBJ1-4 15 TRBV5-1 . TRBD1 CASSLAEGALEKLFF TGCGCCAGCAGCTTGGCCGAGGGGGCGCTTGAAAAACTGTTTTTT
TRBJ2-7 18 TRBV27 . TRBD2 CASSFSRGVPRTLYEQYF TGTGCCAGCAGTTTCTCACGGGGGGTCCCGCGGACCCTCTACGAGCAGTACTTC
TRBJ1-4 13 TRBV11-1 . . CASSFGFNEKLFF TGTGCCAGCAGCTTCGGTTTTAATGAAAAACTGTTTTTT
TRBJ1-2 13 TRBV11-2 . . CASSLQGNYGYTF TGTGCCAGCAGCTTGCAGGGAAACTATGGCTACACCTTC
TRBJ1-2 14 TRBV27 . TRBD1 CASSTLDRVDGYTF TGTGCCAGCAGTACGCTGGACAGGGTCGATGGCTACACCTTC
TRBJ2-6 15 TRBV9 . . CASSVGLSGANVLTF TGTGCCAGCAGCGTAGGACTCTCTGGGGCCAACGTCCTGACTTTC
TRBJ2-1 13 TRBV6-5 . TRBD2 CASSLTSRHEQFF TGTGCCAGCAGCTTGACTAGCCGCCATGAGCAGTTCTTC
TRBJ1-5 16 TRBV6-1 few . CASSEFVSGSNQPQHF TGTGCCAGCAGTGAATTCGTCTCCGGGAGCAATCAGCCCCAGCATTTT
TRBJ2-7 14 TRBV6-5 once . CASSSGLLKREQYF TGTGCCAGCAGTTCGGGACTGCTCAAGCGCGAGCAGTACTTC